These T cell receptor beta chains were read from a single sample in a study of blood T cells in healthy people across ages. TCRdb re-derived calls from the 5' RACE reads in MiXCR, one entry per CDR3 protein. The sample carries over 700,000 distinct CDR3 sequences, roughly 50% recorded once. The specimen was blood. The source is a man older than 75 in good health. CDR3s include the opening cysteine and the closing phenylalanine or tryptophan. A D gene is named only where the DNA matches it firmly. A clone size is listed for some rows: how often the clone was seen (once, few, many), or a class if it is expanded.

cdr3_nt: TGCGCCAGCAGCCCCCGTGGGGGGGACAGCTCAAGACCAAAGGGATACGGGCAGTACTTC
cdr3_aa: CASSPRGGDSSRPKGYGQYF
v_call: TRBV5-1
d_call: .
j_call: TRBJ2-4
clone_size: .

cdr3_nt: TGTGCCAGCAGCCCCGACACGGCTGACTACACCTTC
cdr3_aa: CASSPDTADYTF
v_call: TRBV7-9
d_call: .
j_call: TRBJ1-2
clone_size: .

cdr3_nt: TGTGCCCGATCCCCTGACATTCAGTACTTC
cdr3_aa: CARSPDIQYF
v_call: TRBV11-3
d_call: .
j_call: TRBJ2-4
clone_size: few

cdr3_nt: TGTGCCAGCAGCCGAGCGGGAGGGGAGTCGGGTACGCAGTATTTT
cdr3_aa: CASSRAGGESGTQYF
v_call: TRBV2
d_call: TRBD2
j_call: TRBJ2-3
clone_size: .

cdr3_nt: TGCAGTGCTAGAGGTGTATTAGCGGGGAATGAGCAGTTCTTC
cdr3_aa: CSARGVLAGNEQFF
v_call: TRBV20-1
d_call: TRBD2
j_call: TRBJ2-1
clone_size: .

cdr3_nt: TGTACCAGCAGCCCGGACAGGTCCATAGCCAAAAACATTCAGTACTTC
cdr3_aa: CTSSPDRSIAKNIQYF
v_call: TRBV2
d_call: TRBD1
j_call: TRBJ2-4
clone_size: .

cdr3_nt: TGTGCCAGCAGGGTCACAGGGAGCTATGGCTACACCTTC
cdr3_aa: CASRVTGSYGYTF
v_call: TRBV3-1
d_call: .
j_call: TRBJ1-2
clone_size: .

cdr3_nt: TGCGCCAGCAGCACCCACACGGACAAGGGACACAGATACGCGTATTTT
cdr3_aa: CASSTHTDKGHRYAYF
v_call: TRBV5-1
d_call: .
j_call: TRBJ2-3
clone_size: .

cdr3_nt: TGCGCCAGCAGCGCCGGGGAGGGGAACATGAACACTGAAGCTTTCTTT
cdr3_aa: CASSAGEGNMNTEAFF
v_call: TRBV5-1
d_call: .
j_call: TRBJ1-1
clone_size: .

cdr3_nt: TGTGCCACTCGACTAGCGGAGAACAATGAGCAGTTCTTC
cdr3_aa: CATRLAENNEQFF
v_call: TRBV24-1
d_call: TRBD2
j_call: TRBJ2-1
clone_size: .

cdr3_nt: TGTGCCAGCAGTTTAGCGGAGACAGGGGGTTATGGCTACACCTTC
cdr3_aa: CASSLAETGGYGYTF
v_call: TRBV12-3/TRBV12-4
d_call: TRBD1
j_call: TRBJ1-2
clone_size: .

cdr3_nt: TGTGCCAGCAGTCGATTCGTTGGCGCGGGAAACGCCTACGAGCAGTACTTC
cdr3_aa: CASSRFVGAGNAYEQYF
v_call: TRBV3-1
d_call: .
j_call: TRBJ2-7
clone_size: .

cdr3_nt: TGCGCCAGCAGCCGACAGGGAGACAATGAGCAGTTCTTC
cdr3_aa: CASSRQGDNEQFF
v_call: TRBV5-1
d_call: TRBD1
j_call: TRBJ2-1
clone_size: .

cdr3_nt: TGTGCCAGCACCAGCGACGTAGCGGGAGACACAGATACGCAGTATTTT
cdr3_aa: CASTSDVAGDTDTQYF
v_call: TRBV6-5
d_call: TRBD2
j_call: TRBJ2-3
clone_size: few

cdr3_nt: TGCGCCAGCAGTATAAGGTCGGACTACAATGAGCAGTTCTTC
cdr3_aa: CASSIRSDYNEQFF
v_call: TRBV5-1
d_call: .
j_call: TRBJ2-1
clone_size: .

cdr3_nt: TGTGCCAGCAGCCAATTCAGCGGGGGAAGCTCCTACAATGAGCAGTTCTTC
cdr3_aa: CASSQFSGGSSYNEQFF
v_call: TRBV14
d_call: TRBD2
j_call: TRBJ2-1
clone_size: .

cdr3_nt: TGCAGCGTTGACCGGCTCAACAATGAGCAGTTCTTC
cdr3_aa: CSVDRLNNEQFF
v_call: TRBV29-1
d_call: .
j_call: TRBJ2-1
clone_size: .

cdr3_nt: TGCAGTGCTAGAGATTACGTCAGGGGTGACAGATACGCGTATTTT
cdr3_aa: CSARDYVRGDRYAYF
v_call: TRBV20-1
d_call: .
j_call: TRBJ2-3
clone_size: few

cdr3_nt: TGTGCCACCTCGCGGGGGCGCGATGAGCAGTTCTTC
cdr3_aa: CATSRGRDEQFF
v_call: TRBV27
d_call: .
j_call: TRBJ2-1
clone_size: .

cdr3_nt: TGTGCCAGCAGTGACGAACGGTTCCACGAGCAGTACTTC
cdr3_aa: CASSDERFHEQYF
v_call: TRBV6-1
d_call: .
j_call: TRBJ2-7
clone_size: .

cdr3_nt: TGCAGTGCTAGTGAACCGGGACTAGCTCGAGAGCAGTTCTTC
cdr3_aa: CSASEPGLAREQFF
v_call: TRBV20-1
d_call: TRBD2
j_call: TRBJ2-1
clone_size: few

cdr3_nt: TGTGCCACCAGCAGAGCTCACGAAAAACTGTTTTTT
cdr3_aa: CATSRAHEKLFF
v_call: TRBV15
d_call: .
j_call: TRBJ1-4
clone_size: .

cdr3_nt: TGTGCCACCAGTGAGTGGGACTCCCCGGGAGCAGATACGCAGTATTTT
cdr3_aa: CATSEWDSPGADTQYF
v_call: TRBV24-1
d_call: .
j_call: TRBJ2-3
clone_size: .

cdr3_nt: TGCAGCGTTTATGAACAGGGATCTTCGGGGGCCAACGTCCTGACTTTC
cdr3_aa: CSVYEQGSSGANVLTF
v_call: TRBV29-1
d_call: .
j_call: TRBJ2-6
clone_size: few

cdr3_nt: TGCGCCAGCAGCTTATTCTGGGCGGGAGGACTGGTCGACGAGCAGTACTTC
cdr3_aa: CASSLFWAGGLVDEQYF
v_call: TRBV5-1
d_call: TRBD2
j_call: TRBJ2-7
clone_size: once

cdr3_nt: TGCAGTGCCACCCAAATGGTGCAGTACTTC
cdr3_aa: CSATQMVQYF
v_call: TRBV20-1
d_call: .
j_call: TRBJ2-4
clone_size: .

cdr3_nt: TGTGCCAGCAGCTCGGGACAGGGGGCTGGCGGCTACACCTTC
cdr3_aa: CASSSGQGAGGYTF
v_call: TRBV7-9
d_call: TRBD1
j_call: TRBJ1-2
clone_size: few

cdr3_nt: TGTGCCAGCAGCTTAGGGGTGGGAGTCGGAGAGACCCAGTACTTC
cdr3_aa: CASSLGVGVGETQYF
v_call: TRBV7-2
d_call: .
j_call: TRBJ2-5
clone_size: few

cdr3_nt: TGCAGCGGCACTAGCTATGAGCAGTTCTTC
cdr3_aa: CSGTSYEQFF
v_call: TRBV29-1
d_call: .
j_call: TRBJ2-1
clone_size: few

cdr3_nt: TGCCTTGGGGACACCTACGCCCGTGGCTACACCTTC
cdr3_aa: CLGDTYARGYTF
v_call: TRBV30
d_call: .
j_call: TRBJ1-2
clone_size: .

cdr3_nt: TGTGCCAGCAGTGAGTATGGGGGGGCTGGGGCCAACGTCCTGACTTTC
cdr3_aa: CASSEYGGAGANVLTF
v_call: TRBV25-1
d_call: TRBD2
j_call: TRBJ2-6
clone_size: .

cdr3_nt: TGTGCCAGCAGCCCGGTAGCGGGAGCCGGCACAGATACGCAGTATTTT
cdr3_aa: CASSPVAGAGTDTQYF
v_call: TRBV7-3
d_call: TRBD2
j_call: TRBJ2-3
clone_size: few

cdr3_nt: TGTGCCAGCCAAGACCGTCCCTATGGCTACACCTTC
cdr3_aa: CASQDRPYGYTF
v_call: TRBV2
d_call: .
j_call: TRBJ1-2
clone_size: .

cdr3_nt: TGCAGTGCTAGAGATCCGGCTAGCGGGAGTGTAGAGTACTTC
cdr3_aa: CSARDPASGSVEYF
v_call: TRBV20-1
d_call: TRBD2
j_call: TRBJ2-5
clone_size: few

cdr3_nt: TGCGCCAGCAGCCTGGACATCCCCTACGAGCAGTACTTC
cdr3_aa: CASSLDIPYEQYF
v_call: TRBV12-3/TRBV12-4
d_call: .
j_call: TRBJ2-7
clone_size: .

cdr3_nt: TGTGCCAGCAGTTTCGGTCCCGGGACCTACCCCCATGAGCAGTTCTTC
cdr3_aa: CASSFGPGTYPHEQFF
v_call: TRBV27
d_call: .
j_call: TRBJ2-1
clone_size: .

cdr3_nt: TGTGCCAGCAGTTCGTCGCTGTGGAATGAGCAGTTCTTC
cdr3_aa: CASSSSLWNEQFF
v_call: TRBV27
d_call: .
j_call: TRBJ2-1
clone_size: few

cdr3_nt: TGCAGTGCTAGAGGGGGGGCGAGCAGGGACCAGCCCCAGCATTTT
cdr3_aa: CSARGGASRDQPQHF
v_call: TRBV20-1
d_call: .
j_call: TRBJ1-5
clone_size: few

cdr3_nt: TGTGCCAGCAGCCAAGACCCAACCGGAAGGTTTCTAGCCAAAAACATTCAGTACTTC
cdr3_aa: CASSQDPTGRFLAKNIQYF
v_call: TRBV3-1
d_call: .
j_call: TRBJ2-4
clone_size: .

cdr3_nt: TGTGCCAACAGTTTATCCACCCATGGACTAGCTGGGGAGCAGTACTTC
cdr3_aa: CANSLSTHGLAGEQYF
v_call: TRBV27
d_call: TRBD2
j_call: TRBJ2-5
clone_size: .

cdr3_nt: TGTGCCAGCAGTTATGCAGGGGCCGTGGGGGAGCAGTACTTC
cdr3_aa: CASSYAGAVGEQYF
v_call: TRBV6-2/TRBV6-3
d_call: .
j_call: TRBJ2-7
clone_size: few

cdr3_nt: TGTGCCAGCAGTTATGGACAGGGGGCCACCTACGAGCAGTACTTC
cdr3_aa: CASSYGQGATYEQYF
v_call: TRBV6-5
d_call: TRBD1
j_call: TRBJ2-7
clone_size: few

cdr3_nt: TGTGCCAGCATCGAGGGTCTGGCTGAGACCCAGTACTTC
cdr3_aa: CASIEGLAETQYF
v_call: TRBV5-5
d_call: .
j_call: TRBJ2-5
clone_size: few

cdr3_nt: TGTGCCAGCAGCGTAGAGGGCAGGGTGAGCGAGCAGTACTTC
cdr3_aa: CASSVEGRVSEQYF
v_call: TRBV9
d_call: .
j_call: TRBJ2-7
clone_size: .

cdr3_nt: TGCAGCGTTTTTGGGCAGGGCGGGGAGACCCAGTACTTC
cdr3_aa: CSVFGQGGETQYF
v_call: TRBV29-1
d_call: .
j_call: TRBJ2-5
clone_size: .

cdr3_nt: TGCAGTGCTAGCTCCCCCATCCGACTAGCGGGGCATACCTACGAGCAGTACTTC
cdr3_aa: CSASSPIRLAGHTYEQYF
v_call: TRBV20-1
d_call: TRBD2
j_call: TRBJ2-7
clone_size: .

cdr3_nt: TGTGCCACCGTACGACTAGCGGATTCTAGCACAGATACGCAGTATTTT
cdr3_aa: CATVRLADSSTDTQYF
v_call: TRBV24-1
d_call: TRBD2
j_call: TRBJ2-3
clone_size: few

cdr3_nt: TGCAGCGTTGGCCGGGACAGGGGACACAATGAGCAGTTCTTC
cdr3_aa: CSVGRDRGHNEQFF
v_call: TRBV29-1
d_call: TRBD1
j_call: TRBJ2-1
clone_size: few

cdr3_nt: TGTGCCAGCAGCGTAGCCTCGCGGGGGTCCTACAATGAGCAGTTCTTC
cdr3_aa: CASSVASRGSYNEQFF
v_call: TRBV9
d_call: TRBD2
j_call: TRBJ2-1
clone_size: .

cdr3_nt: TGCAGCGTTGAGTTGGGCGGAGACGAGCAGTTCTTC
cdr3_aa: CSVELGGDEQFF
v_call: TRBV29-1
d_call: .
j_call: TRBJ2-1
clone_size: .

cdr3_nt: TGTGCCAGCAGCCCGAGGGGGTCCAACTCTGGAAACACCATATATTTT
cdr3_aa: CASSPRGSNSGNTIYF
v_call: TRBV3-1
d_call: .
j_call: TRBJ1-3
clone_size: .

cdr3_nt: TGCGCCAGCAGCGACCCACAGCGGGATTGGTACAATGAGCAGTTCTTC
cdr3_aa: CASSDPQRDWYNEQFF
v_call: TRBV10-2
d_call: TRBD2
j_call: TRBJ2-1
clone_size: .

cdr3_nt: TGCGCCAGCAGCCCCGGGGCTAGCGGGAGGATACGAGATGAGCAGTTCTTC
cdr3_aa: CASSPGASGRIRDEQFF
v_call: TRBV5-1
d_call: TRBD2
j_call: TRBJ2-1
clone_size: .

cdr3_nt: TGTGCCACCACTGGGACTAGCGGGACAGATACGCAGTATTTT
cdr3_aa: CATTGTSGTDTQYF
v_call: TRBV24-1
d_call: TRBD2
j_call: TRBJ2-3
clone_size: .

cdr3_nt: TGCAGTGCTGAAGGGGTTCCTGAGCAGTTCTTC
cdr3_aa: CSAEGVPEQFF
v_call: TRBV20-1
d_call: .
j_call: TRBJ2-1
clone_size: .